One and the same sample provided the 3 T cell receptor beta chains below, sequenced in a study of T-cell reconstitution after alpha-beta-depleted transplantation in children. A library of TCRbeta sequences, prepared with unique molecular identifiers, was generated. One entry per CDR3 protein results from TCRdb running MiXCR on the PCR reads. The sample lists approximately 350,000 distinct CDR3 sequences, about a tenth occurring once. The source was PBMCs from the stem cell graft donor, collected from the stem cell graft. The receptors come from a human donor who donated a stem cell graft to a child with acute lymphoblastic leukemia.

CDR3 sequence reads: CASSSRDRAELEKLFF. CDR3 DNA: TGTGCCAGCAGCTCTCGGGACAGAGCCGAACTTGAAAAACTGTTTTTT. The chain combines TRBV7-9 with TRBJ1-4; 7 bases match TRBD1. This CDR3 spans 16 amino acids. Germline V gene sequence: CDR1 SEHNR, CDR2 FQNEAQ (reference sequence). V lost 4 bases to trimming and J lost 7 bases; unmatched junction nucleotides: 12.

This clonotype was counted a few times. This chain joins TRBV15 and TRBJ2-1; D may be TRBD2 (6 bases). The V end lost 9 bases, the J end lost 8 bases, and 17 bases lay between the germline ends. The CDR3 length is 13 residues. Germline CDR1 and CDR2: LNHNV and YYDKDF (reference sequence). CDR3 bases: TGTGCCACTAAGGACTACGCTAGGGATGAGCAGTTCTTC. Protein product: CATKDYARDEQFF.

This clonotype was seen more than once but under ten times. This CDR3 is CASSLSRRQASYEQYF. For the CDR3, the DNA is TGTGCCAGCAGTTTATCGCGAAGGCAGGCTTCCTACGAGCAGTACTTC. This chain links TRBV28 with TRBJ2-7; D is unclear. This CDR3 is built from 16 residues. The germline V gene encodes CDR1 MDHEN and CDR2 SYDVKM. V was clipped by 1 base and J by 1 base, with 14 bases between them.